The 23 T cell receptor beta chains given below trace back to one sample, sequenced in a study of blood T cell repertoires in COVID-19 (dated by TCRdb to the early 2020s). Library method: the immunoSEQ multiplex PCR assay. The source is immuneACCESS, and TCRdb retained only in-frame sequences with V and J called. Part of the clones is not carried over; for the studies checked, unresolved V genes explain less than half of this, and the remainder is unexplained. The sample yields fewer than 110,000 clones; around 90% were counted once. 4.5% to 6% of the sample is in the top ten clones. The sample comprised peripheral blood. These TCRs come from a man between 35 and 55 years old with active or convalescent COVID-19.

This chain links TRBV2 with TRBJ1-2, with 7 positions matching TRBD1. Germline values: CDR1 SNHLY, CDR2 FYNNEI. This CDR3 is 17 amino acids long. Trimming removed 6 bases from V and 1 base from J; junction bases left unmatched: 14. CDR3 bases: TGTGCCAGCAGCAAAAACGCTGGGGACAGAGTTAACTATGGCTACACCTTC. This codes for CASSKNAGDRVNYGYTF.

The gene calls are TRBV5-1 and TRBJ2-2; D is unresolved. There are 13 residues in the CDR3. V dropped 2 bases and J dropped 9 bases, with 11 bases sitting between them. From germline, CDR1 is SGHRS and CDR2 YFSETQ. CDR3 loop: CASSFGLGRELFF. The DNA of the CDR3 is TGCGCCAGCAGCTTCGGCCTGGGCCGGGAGCTGTTTTTT. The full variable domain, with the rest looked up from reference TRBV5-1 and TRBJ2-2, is KAGVTQTPRYLIKTRGQQVTLSCSPISGHRSVSWYQQTPGQGLQFLFEYFSETQRNKGNFPGRFSGRQFSNSRSEMNVSTLELGDSALYLCASSFGLGRELFFGEGSRLTVL.

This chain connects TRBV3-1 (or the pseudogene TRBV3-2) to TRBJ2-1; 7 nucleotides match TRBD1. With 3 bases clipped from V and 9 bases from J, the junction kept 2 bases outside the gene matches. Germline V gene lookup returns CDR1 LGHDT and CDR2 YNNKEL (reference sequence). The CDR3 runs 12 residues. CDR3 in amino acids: CASSQRTGEQFF. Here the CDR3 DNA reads TGTGCCAGCAGCCAGAGGACAGGTGAGCAGTTCTTC.

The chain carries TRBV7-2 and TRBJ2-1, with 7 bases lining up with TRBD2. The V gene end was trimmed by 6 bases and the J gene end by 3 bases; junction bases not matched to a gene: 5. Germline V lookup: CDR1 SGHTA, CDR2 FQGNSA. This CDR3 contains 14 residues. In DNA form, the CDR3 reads TGTGCCAGCAGAAGAAGCGGGAACTACAATGAGCAGTTCTTC. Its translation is CASRRSGNYNEQFF.

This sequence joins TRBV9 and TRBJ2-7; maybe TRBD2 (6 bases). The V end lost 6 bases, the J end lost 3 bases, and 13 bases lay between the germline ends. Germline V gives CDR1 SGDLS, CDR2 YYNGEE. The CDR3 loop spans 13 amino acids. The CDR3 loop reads CASNTGDSYEQYF. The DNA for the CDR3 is TGTGCCAGCAACACGGGAGATAGCTACGAGCAGTACTTC. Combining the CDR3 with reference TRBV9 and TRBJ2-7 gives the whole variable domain DSGVTQTPKHLITATGQRVTLRCSPRSGDLSVYWYQQSLDQGLQFLIQYYNGEERAKGNILERFSAQQFPDLHSELNLSSLELGDSALYFCASNTGDSYEQYFGPGTRLTVT.

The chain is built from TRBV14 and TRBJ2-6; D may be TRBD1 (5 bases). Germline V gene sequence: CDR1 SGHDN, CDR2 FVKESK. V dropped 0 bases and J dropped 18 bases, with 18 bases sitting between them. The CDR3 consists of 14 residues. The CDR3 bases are TGTGCCAGCAGCCAAGATTCCGGGCAGGGTCTATCGACTTTC. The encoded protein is CASSQDSGQGLSTF.

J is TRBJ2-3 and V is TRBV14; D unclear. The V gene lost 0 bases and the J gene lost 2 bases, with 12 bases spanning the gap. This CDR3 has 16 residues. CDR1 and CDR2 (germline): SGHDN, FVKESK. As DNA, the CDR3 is TGTGCCAGCAGCCAAGAAGGCTCGTGGGCCACAGATACGCAGTATTTT. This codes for CASSQEGSWATDTQYF.

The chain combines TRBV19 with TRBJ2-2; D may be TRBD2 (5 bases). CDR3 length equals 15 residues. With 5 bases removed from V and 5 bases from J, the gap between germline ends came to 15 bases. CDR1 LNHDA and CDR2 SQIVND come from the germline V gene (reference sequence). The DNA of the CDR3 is TGTGCCAGTAGTCCGGGAAACAGTCGAACCGGGGAGCTGTTTTTT. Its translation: CASSPGNSRTGELFF.

The CDR3 is CASSRGLAIRDEQFF. The CDR3 region has the DNA TGTGCCAGCAGCCGCGGACTAGCAATTCGAGATGAGCAGTTCTTC. The chain recombines TRBV7-2 with TRBJ2-1; 8 nucleotides match TRBD2. Per germline, CDR1 SGHTA and CDR2 FQGNSA. The CDR3 runs 15 residues. With V trimmed by 5 bases and J by 8 bases, 11 bases remained unmatched.

The CDR3 region is CASSPLRGNTEAFF. DNA of the CDR3: TGTGCCAGCAGTCCCCTCCGGGGGAACACTGAAGCTTTCTTT. This chain uses TRBV28 with TRBJ1-1; D remains ambiguous. In germline, CDR1 is MDHEN, CDR2 SYDVKM. The CDR3 spans 14 residues. V was pared by 5 bases and J by 1 base, with 11 bases between.

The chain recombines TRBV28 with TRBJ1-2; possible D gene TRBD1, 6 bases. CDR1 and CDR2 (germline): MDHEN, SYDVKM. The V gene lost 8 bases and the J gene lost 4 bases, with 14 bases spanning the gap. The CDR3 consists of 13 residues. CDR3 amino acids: CASRPGHIYGYTF. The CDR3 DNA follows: TGTGCCAGCCGCCCGGGACACATCTATGGCTACACCTTC.

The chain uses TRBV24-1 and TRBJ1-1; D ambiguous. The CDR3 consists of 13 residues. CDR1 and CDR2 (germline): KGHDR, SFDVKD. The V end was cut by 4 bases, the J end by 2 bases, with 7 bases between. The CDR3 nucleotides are TGTGCCACCAGTGACTTTCCTAACACTGAAGCTTTCTTT. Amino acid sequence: CATSDFPNTEAFF.

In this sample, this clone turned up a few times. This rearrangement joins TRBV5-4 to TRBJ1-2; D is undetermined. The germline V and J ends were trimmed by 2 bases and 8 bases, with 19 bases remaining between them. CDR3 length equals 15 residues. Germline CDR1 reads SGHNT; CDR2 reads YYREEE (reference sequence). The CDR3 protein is CASSFGDYGSGGYTF. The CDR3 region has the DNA TGTGCCAGCAGCTTTGGGGATTATGGGAGTGGGGGCTACACCTTC.

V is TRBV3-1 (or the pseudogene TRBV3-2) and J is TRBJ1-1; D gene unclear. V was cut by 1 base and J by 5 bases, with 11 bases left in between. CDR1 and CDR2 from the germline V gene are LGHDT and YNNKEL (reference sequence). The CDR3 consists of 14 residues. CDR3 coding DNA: TGTGCCAGCAGCCAAGTGGGAGGTGGTACTGAAGCTTTCTTT. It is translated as CASSQVGGGTEAFF.

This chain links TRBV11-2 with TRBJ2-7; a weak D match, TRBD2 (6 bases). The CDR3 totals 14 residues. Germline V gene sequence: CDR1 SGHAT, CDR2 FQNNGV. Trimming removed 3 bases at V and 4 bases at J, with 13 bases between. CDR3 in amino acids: CASSFSGSSYEQYF. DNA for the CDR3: TGTGCCAGCAGCTTTAGCGGTTCCTCGTACGAGCAGTACTTC.

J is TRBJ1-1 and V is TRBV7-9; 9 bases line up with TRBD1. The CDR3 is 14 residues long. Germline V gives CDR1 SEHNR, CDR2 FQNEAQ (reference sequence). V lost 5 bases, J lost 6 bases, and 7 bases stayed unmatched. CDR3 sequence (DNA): TGTGCCAGCAGCCCAGAGCGGACAGGGGCTGAAGCTTTCTTT. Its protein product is CASSPERTGAEAFF. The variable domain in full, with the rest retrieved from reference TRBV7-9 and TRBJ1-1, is DTGVSQNPRHKITKRGQNVTFRCDPISEHNRLYWYRQTLGQGPEFLTYFQNEAQLEKSRLLSDRFSAERPKGSFSTLEIQRTEQGDSAMYLCASSPERTGAEAFFGQGTRLTVV.

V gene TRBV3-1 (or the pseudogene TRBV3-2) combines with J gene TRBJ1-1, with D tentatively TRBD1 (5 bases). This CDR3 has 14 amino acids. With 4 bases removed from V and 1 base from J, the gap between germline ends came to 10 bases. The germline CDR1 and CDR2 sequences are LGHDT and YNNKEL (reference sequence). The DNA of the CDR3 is TGTGCCAGCAGCCCTACCAGGGCGAACACTGAAGCTTTCTTT. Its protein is CASSPTRANTEAFF.

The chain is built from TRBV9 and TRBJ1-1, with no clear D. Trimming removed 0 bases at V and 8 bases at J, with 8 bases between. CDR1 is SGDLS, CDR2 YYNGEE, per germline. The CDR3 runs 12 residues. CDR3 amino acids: CASSVGVQEAFF. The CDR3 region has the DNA TGTGCCAGCAGCGTAGGAGTCCAAGAAGCTTTCTTT.

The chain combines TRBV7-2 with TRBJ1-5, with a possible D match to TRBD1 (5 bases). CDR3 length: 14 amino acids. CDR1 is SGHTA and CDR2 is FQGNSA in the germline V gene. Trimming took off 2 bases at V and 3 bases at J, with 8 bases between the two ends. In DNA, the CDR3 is TGTGCCAGCAGCTTAAGGGGTAACAATCAGCCCCAGCATTTT. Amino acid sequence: CASSLRGNNQPQHF.

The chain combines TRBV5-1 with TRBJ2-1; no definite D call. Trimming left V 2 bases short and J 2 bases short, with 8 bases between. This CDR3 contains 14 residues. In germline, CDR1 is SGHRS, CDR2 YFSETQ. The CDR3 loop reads CASSLTPPYNEQFF. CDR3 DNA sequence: TGCGCCAGCAGCTTAACTCCTCCCTACAATGAGCAGTTCTTC.

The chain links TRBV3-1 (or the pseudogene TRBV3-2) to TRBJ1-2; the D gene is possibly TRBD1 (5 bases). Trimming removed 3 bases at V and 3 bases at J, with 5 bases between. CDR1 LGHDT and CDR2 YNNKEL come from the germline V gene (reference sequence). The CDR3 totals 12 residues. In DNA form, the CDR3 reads TGTGCCAGCAGCCAGGGGCACTATGGCTACACCTTC. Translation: CASSQGHYGYTF.

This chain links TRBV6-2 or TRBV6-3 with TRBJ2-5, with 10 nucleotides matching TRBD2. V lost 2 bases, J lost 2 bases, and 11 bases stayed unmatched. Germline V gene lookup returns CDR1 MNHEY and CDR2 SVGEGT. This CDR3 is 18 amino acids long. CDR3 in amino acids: CASSYRLAGGFRQETQYF. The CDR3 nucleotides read TGTGCCAGCAGTTACAGGTTAGCGGGAGGATTTAGACAAGAGACCCAGTACTTC.

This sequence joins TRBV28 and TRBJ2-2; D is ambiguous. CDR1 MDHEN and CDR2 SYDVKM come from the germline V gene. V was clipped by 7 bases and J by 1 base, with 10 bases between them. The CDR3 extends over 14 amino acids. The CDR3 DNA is TGTGCCAGCAAAAGACGACAGAACACCGGGGAGCTGTTTTTT. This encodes CASKRRQNTGELFF.